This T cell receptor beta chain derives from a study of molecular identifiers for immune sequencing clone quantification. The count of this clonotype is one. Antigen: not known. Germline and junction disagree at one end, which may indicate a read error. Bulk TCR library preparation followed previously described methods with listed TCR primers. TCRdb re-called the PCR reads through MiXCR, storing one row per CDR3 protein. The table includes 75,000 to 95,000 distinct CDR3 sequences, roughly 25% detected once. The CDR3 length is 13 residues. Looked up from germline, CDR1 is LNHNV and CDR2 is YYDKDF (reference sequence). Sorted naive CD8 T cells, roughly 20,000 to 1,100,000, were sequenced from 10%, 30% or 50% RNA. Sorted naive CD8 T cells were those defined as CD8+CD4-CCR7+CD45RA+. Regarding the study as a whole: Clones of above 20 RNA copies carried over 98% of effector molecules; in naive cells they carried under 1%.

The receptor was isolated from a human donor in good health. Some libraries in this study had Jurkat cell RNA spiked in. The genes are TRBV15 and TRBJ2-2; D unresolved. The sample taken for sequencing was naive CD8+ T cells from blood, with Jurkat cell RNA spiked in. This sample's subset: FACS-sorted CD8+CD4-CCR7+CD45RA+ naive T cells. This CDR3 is CATSGDLTGELFF. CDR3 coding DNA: TGTGCCACCAGCGGAGATCTCACCGGGGAGCTGTTTTTT.